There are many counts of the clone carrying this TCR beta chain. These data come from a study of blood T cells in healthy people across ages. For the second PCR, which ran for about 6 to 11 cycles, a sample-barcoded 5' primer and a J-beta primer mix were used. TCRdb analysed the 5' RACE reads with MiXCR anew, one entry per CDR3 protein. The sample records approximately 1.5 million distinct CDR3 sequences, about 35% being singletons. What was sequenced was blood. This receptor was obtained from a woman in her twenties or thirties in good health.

CDR3 DNA sequence: TGCGCCAGCAGCCAACTTGGGGGGCTCCACGAGCAGTACTTC. Protein: CASSQLGGLHEQYF. The chain is built from TRBV4-1 and TRBJ2-7; D possibly matches TRBD1 or TRBD2 (6 bases each). V lost 2 bases and J 5 bases, leaving 13 bases between the germline ends. This CDR3 spans 14 amino acids. In germline, CDR1 is MGHRA, CDR2 YSYEKL.